This T cell receptor (beta chain) stems from a study of T cell changes during pregnancy in multiple sclerosis. Measured with immunoSEQ multiplex PCR; TCRdb has only the in-frame clones, and not every one. The table lists 75,000 to 95,000 clones, 92% of them singletons, with approximately 1.4% in the top ten. CDR1 is MGHDK and CDR2 is SYGVNS in the germline V gene. The CDR3 runs 13 residues. Trimming stripped 4 bases from V and 5 bases from J, with 9 bases between. The TCR originated in a female donor with multiple sclerosis, enrolled in a pregnancy study. Sequences were derived from peripheral blood, sampled in the first trimester of pregnancy. The rearrangement joins TRBV25-1 to TRBJ2-1; D is undetermined. The CDR3 loop is CASSVVDHNEQFF. CDR3 bases: TGTGCCAGCAGTGTCGTAGATCACAATGAGCAGTTCTTC.